This T cell receptor beta chain was captured by sequencing in a study of radiotherapy plus CTLA-4 blockade in lung cancer. This CDR3 comprises 15 residues. The ends lost 5 bases at V and 5 bases at J; junction bases unmatched: 6. Germline V gives CDR1 SGHAT, CDR2 FQDESV (reference sequence). This clone has more than one count but fewer than ten. The assay was immunoSEQ multiplex PCR, and TCRdb's table has in-frame clones only and misses some. The table includes tens of thousands of clones, around 66% detected once. This material consisted of peripheral blood, taken from a patient treated with radiotherapy plus ipilimumab. The receptor's source is a human donor with non-small cell lung cancer who had stable disease on radiotherapy plus ipilimumab. The gene calls are TRBV11-1 and TRBJ2-1; 10 nucleotides align to TRBD2. The CDR3 spells CASSPSGRADNEQFF. CDR3 DNA sequence: TGTGCCAGCAGCCCAAGCGGGAGGGCCGACAATGAGCAGTTCTTC.